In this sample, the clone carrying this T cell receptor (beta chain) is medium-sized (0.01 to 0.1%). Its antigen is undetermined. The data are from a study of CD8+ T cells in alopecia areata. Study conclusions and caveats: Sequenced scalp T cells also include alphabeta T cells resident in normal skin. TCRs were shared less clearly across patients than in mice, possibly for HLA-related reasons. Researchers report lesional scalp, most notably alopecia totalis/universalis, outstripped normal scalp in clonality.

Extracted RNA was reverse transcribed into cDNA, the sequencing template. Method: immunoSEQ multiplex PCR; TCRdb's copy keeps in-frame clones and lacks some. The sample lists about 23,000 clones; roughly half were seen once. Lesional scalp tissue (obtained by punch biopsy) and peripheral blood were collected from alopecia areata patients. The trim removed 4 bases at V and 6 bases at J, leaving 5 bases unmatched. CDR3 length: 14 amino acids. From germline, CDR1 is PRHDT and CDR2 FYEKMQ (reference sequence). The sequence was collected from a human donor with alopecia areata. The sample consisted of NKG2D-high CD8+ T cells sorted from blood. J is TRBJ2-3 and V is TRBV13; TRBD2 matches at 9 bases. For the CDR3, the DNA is TGTGCCAGCAGCTCGGGACTAGCAGGCGATACGCAGTATTTT. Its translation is CASSSGLAGDTQYF.